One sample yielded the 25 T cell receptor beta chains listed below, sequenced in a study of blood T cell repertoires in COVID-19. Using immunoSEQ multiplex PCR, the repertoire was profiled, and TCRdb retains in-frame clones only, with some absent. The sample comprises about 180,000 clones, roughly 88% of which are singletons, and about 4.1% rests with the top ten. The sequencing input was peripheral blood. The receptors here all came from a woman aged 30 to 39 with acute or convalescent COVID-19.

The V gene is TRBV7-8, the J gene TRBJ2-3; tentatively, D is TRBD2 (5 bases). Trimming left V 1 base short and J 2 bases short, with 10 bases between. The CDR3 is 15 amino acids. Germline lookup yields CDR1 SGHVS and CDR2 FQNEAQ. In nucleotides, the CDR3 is TGTGCCAGCAGCTTAGAACGAGGGCCCACAGATACGCAGTATTTT. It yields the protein CASSLERGPTDTQYF.

CDR3 DNA sequence: TGTGCCAGCAGTTTTGGAGTTTACGAGCAGTACTTC. Translating gives CASSFGVYEQYF. The rearrangement uses TRBV6-6 and TRBJ2-7; D is uncertain. The length of the CDR3 is 12 residues. V was trimmed by 4 bases and J by 4 bases, leaving 8 bases between them. Germline values: CDR1 MNHNY, CDR2 SVGAGI (reference sequence).

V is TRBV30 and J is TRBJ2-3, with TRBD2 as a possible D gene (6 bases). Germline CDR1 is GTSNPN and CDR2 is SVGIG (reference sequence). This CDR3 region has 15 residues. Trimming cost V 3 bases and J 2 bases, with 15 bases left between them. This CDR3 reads CAWSPGLGTTDTQYF. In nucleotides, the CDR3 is TGTGCCTGGAGCCCGGGACTGGGAACCACAGATACGCAGTATTTT.

The CDR3 DNA is TGTGCTAGTGGTTTCTCCCTTTACAGCGAGCAGTACTTC. The encoded protein is CASGFSLYSEQYF. The V gene is TRBV12-5, the J gene TRBJ2-7, with no clear D. V was trimmed by 3 bases and J by 6 bases, leaving 12 bases between them. The germline CDR1 and CDR2 sequences are LGHNT and FRNRAP. The CDR3 extends over 13 amino acids.

CDR3 coding DNA: TGTGCCAGCGGGACAGCTAATGAGCAGTTCTTC. This gives the protein CASGTANEQFF. The V call is TRBV5-4, the J call TRBJ2-1, with 7 bases matching TRBD1. The V segment lost 7 bases and the J segment 7 bases; nucleotides outside the gene matches: 2. Germline-derived CDR1 and CDR2 are SGHNT and YYREEE (reference sequence). CDR3 length: 11 residues. The full variable domain, its missing parts supplied by reference TRBV5-4 and TRBJ2-1, is ETGVTQSPTHLIKTRGQQVTLRCSSQSGHNTVSWYQQALGQGPQFIFQYYREEENGRGNFPPRFSGLQFPNYSSELNVNALELDDSALYLCASGTANEQFFGPGTRLTVL.

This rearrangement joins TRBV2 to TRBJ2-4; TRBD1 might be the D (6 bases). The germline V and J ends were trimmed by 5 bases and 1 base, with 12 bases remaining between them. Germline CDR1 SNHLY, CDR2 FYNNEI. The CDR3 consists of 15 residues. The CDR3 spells CASSHRDTAKNIQYF. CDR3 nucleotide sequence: TGTGCCAGCAGTCACCGGGACACGGCCAAAAACATTCAGTACTTC.

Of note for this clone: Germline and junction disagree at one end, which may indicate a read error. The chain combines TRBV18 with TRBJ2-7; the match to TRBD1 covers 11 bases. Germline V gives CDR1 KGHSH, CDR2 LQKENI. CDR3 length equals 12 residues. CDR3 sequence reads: CASSAPGQGEYF. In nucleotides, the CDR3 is TGTGCCAGCTCAGCACCGGGACAGGGGGAGTACTTC.

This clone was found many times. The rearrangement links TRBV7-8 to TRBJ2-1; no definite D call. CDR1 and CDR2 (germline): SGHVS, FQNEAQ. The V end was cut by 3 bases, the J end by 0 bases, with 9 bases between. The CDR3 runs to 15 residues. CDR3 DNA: TGTGCCAGCAGCTTTTCCCTTAGCTCCTACAATGAGCAGTTCTTC. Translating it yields CASSFSLSSYNEQFF.

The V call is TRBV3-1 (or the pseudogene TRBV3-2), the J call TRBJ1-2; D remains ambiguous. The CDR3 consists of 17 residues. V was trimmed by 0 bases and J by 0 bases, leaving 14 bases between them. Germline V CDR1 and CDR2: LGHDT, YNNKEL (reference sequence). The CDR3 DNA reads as TGTGCCAGCAGCCAAGAAAGAGGTCAGCAATCTAACTATGGCTACACCTTC. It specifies CASSQERGQQSNYGYTF.

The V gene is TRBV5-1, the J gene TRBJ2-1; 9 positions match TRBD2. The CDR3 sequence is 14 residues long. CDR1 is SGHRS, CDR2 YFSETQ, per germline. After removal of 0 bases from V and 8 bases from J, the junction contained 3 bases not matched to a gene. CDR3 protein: CASSLGLAEDEQFF. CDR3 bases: TGCGCCAGCAGCTTGGGACTAGCGGAGGATGAGCAGTTCTTC.

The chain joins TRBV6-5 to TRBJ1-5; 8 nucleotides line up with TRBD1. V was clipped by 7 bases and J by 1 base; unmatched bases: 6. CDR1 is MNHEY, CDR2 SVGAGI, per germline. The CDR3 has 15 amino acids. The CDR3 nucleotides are TGTGCCAGCACTCGGGACAGGTTAAGCAATCAGCCCCAGCATTTT. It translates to CASTRDRLSNQPQHF.

The CDR3: CASSGQGPLVEAFF. In nucleotides, the CDR3 is TGTGCCAGCTCTGGACAGGGGCCCCTAGTTGAAGCTTTCTTT. The chain employs TRBV18 and TRBJ1-1; 9 nucleotides align to TRBD1. The CDR3 is 14 amino acids. CDR1 is KGHSH, CDR2 LQKENI, per germline. After removal of 6 bases from V and 7 bases from J, the junction contained 9 bases not matched to a gene.

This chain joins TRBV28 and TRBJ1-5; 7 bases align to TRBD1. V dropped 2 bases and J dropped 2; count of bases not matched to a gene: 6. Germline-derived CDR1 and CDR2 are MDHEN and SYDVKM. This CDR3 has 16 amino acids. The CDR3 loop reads CASSLGDRAGNQPQHF. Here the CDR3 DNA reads TGTGCCAGCAGTTTAGGAGACAGGGCTGGCAATCAGCCCCAGCATTTT.

CDR3 protein: CASSYSSGTPYNEQFF. The CDR3 DNA reads as TGTGCCAGCAGTTACTCTAGCGGGACCCCCTACAATGAGCAGTTCTTC. The chain employs TRBV6-5 and TRBJ2-1; 8 bases line up with TRBD2. Trimming cost V 0 bases and J 2 bases; bases outside gene matches: 3. Germline V lookup: CDR1 MNHEY, CDR2 SVGAGI. This CDR3 contains 16 residues.

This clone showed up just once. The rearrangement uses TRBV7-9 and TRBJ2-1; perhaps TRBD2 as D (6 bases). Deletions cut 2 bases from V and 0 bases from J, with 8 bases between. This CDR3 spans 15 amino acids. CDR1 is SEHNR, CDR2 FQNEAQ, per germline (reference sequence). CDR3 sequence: CASSLFGSSYNEQFF. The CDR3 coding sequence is TGTGCCAGCAGCTTATTCGGGAGCTCCTACAATGAGCAGTTCTTC. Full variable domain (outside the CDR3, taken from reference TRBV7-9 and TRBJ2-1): DTGVSQNPRHKITKRGQNVTFRCDPISEHNRLYWYRQTLGQGPEFLTYFQNEAQLEKSRLLSDRFSAERPKGSFSTLEIQRTEQGDSAMYLCASSLFGSSYNEQFFGPGTRLTVL.

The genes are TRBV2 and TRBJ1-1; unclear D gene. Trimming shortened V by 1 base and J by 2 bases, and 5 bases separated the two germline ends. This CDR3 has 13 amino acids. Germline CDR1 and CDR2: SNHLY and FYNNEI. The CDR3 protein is CASSEELNTEAFF. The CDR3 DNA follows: TGTGCCAGCAGTGAAGAACTCAACACTGAAGCTTTCTTT.

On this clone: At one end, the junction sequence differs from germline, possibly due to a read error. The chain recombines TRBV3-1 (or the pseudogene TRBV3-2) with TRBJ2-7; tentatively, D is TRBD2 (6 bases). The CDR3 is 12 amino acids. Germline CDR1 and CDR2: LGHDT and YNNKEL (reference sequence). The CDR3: CASSQRPGGMDF. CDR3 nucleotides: TGTGCCAGCAGCCAAAGGCCTGGAGGGATGGATTTC.

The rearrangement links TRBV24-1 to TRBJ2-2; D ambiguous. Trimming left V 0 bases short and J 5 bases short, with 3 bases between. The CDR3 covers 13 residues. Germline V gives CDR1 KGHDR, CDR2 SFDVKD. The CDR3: CATSDLETGELFF. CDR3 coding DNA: TGTGCCACCAGTGATTTGGAGACCGGGGAGCTGTTTTTT.

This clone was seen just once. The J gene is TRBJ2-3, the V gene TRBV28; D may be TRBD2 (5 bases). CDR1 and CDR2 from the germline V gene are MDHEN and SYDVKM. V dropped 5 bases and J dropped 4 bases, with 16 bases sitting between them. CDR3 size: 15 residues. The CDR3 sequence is CASSPLGAVADTQYF. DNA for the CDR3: TGTGCCAGCAGTCCTTTAGGAGCGGTGGCAGATACGCAGTATTTT.

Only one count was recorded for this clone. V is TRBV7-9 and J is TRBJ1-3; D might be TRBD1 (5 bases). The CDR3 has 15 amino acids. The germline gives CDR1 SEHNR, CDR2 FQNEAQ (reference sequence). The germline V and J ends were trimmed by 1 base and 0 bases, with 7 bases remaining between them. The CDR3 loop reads CASSLEGLSGNTIYF. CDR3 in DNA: TGTGCCAGCAGCTTAGAGGGGCTCTCTGGAAACACCATATATTTT.

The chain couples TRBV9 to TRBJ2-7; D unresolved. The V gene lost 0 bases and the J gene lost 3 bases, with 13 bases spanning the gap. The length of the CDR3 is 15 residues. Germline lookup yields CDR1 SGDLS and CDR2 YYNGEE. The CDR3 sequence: CASSVDGHSGYEQYF. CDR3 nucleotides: TGTGCCAGCAGCGTAGATGGCCACTCAGGCTACGAGCAGTACTTC.

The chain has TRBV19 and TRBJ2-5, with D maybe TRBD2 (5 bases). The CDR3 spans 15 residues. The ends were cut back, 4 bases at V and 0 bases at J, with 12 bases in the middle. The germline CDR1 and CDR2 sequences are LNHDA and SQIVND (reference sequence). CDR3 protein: CASSKSSGYQETQYF. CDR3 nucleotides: TGTGCCAGTAGTAAAAGCTCGGGGTACCAAGAGACCCAGTACTTC. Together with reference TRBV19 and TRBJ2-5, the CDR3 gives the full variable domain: DGGITQSPKYLFRKEGQNVTLSCEQNLNHDAMYWYRQDPGQGLRLIYYSQIVNDFQKGDIAEGYSVSREKKESFPLTVTSAQKNPTAFYLCASSKSSGYQETQYFGPGTRLLVL.

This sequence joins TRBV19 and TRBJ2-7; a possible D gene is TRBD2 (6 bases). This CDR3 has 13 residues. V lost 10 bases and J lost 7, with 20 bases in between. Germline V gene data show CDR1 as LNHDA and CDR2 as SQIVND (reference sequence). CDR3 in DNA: TGTGCCACATCAAGGCGGGGCGACTGGGAGCAGTACTTC. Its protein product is CATSRRGDWEQYF.

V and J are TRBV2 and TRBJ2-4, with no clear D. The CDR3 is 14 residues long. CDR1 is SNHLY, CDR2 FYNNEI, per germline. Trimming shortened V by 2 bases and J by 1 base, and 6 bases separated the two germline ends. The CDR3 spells CASSELTAKNIQYF. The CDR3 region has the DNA TGTGCCAGCAGTGAACTAACGGCCAAAAACATTCAGTACTTC.

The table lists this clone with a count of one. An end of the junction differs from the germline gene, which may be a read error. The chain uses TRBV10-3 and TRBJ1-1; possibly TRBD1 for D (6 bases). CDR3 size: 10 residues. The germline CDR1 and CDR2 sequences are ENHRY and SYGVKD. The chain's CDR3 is CAIGDTEAFF. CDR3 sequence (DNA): TGTGCCATAGGGGACACCGAAGCTTTCTTT.